This record looks at one T cell receptor beta chain sequence and its context. Its antigen remains unidentified. Unique molecular identifiers were used in preparing the TCRbeta library. MiXCR, run by TCRdb on the PCR reads, gives a single entry per CDR3 protein. The data hold 700,000 to 950,000 distinct CDR3 sequences, with less than 20% observed a single time. The data were obtained in a study of T-cell reconstitution after alpha-beta-depleted transplantation in children. Study-wide points: T-cell counts and diversity at one year post-transplant came mainly from newly produced T cells. It was reported that alpha-beta T cells came from several hundred expanded graft clones (about two months after transplant). There were some patients whose high TCRbeta diversity at day 60 came from surviving recipient T cells and thymic progenitors.

Germline-derived CDR1 and CDR2 are MNHEY and SMNVEV (reference sequence). V was cut by 2 bases and J by 5 bases, with 15 bases left in between. This CDR3 is 15 amino acids long. The source was PBMCs, mostly from graft donor cells, collected 360 days after TCRalphabeta/CD19-depleted stem cell transplant. This clonotype was obtained from a male patient between 5 and 17 years old who had a stem cell transplant for acute lymphoblastic leukemia, so the T cells may come from the graft donor. This sequence joins TRBV27 and TRBJ1-1, with D perhaps TRBD1 (5 bases). The CDR3 sequence: CASSLGAFGYTEAFF. In DNA, the CDR3 is TGTGCCAGCAGTTTAGGGGCGTTTGGGTATACTGAAGCTTTCTTT.